Below are 23 T cell receptor beta chains sequenced from a single sample in a study of OX40 agonist ivuxolimab in advanced cancers. The assay was immunoSEQ multiplex PCR, and TCRdb's table has in-frame clones only and misses some. The sample consists of 20,000 to 25,000 clones, around 86% of them appearing once. The starting material was CD4+ or CD8+ T cells sorted from blood, obtained in a trial of the OX40 agonist ivuxolimab. The receptor set was obtained from an adult with an advanced solid tumor such as melanoma, head and neck, liver or kidney cancer.

This chain joins TRBV19 and TRBJ1-1; 7 nucleotides align to TRBD1. The junction had 4 bases not matched to a gene; V was cut back by 3 bases and J by 0 bases. The CDR3 is 15 amino acids. Germline V gene sequence: CDR1 LNHDA, CDR2 SQIVND (reference sequence). The CDR3 DNA is TGTGCCAGTAGTATCGGACAGGCTTTGAACACTGAAGCTTTCTTT. Translated, it gives CASSIGQALNTEAFF.

This clone has a single count. CDR3 sequence reads: CASSATDRGHEKLFF. CDR3 DNA: TGTGCCAGCAGCGCGACGGACAGGGGGCACGAAAAACTGTTTTTT. The V call is TRBV5-4, the J call TRBJ1-4; 11 bases map to TRBD1. CDR1 and CDR2 from the germline V gene are SGHNT and YYREEE (reference sequence). V shed 4 bases, J shed 8 bases, and the junction held 7 bases outside the gene matches. This CDR3 region has 15 residues.

J is TRBJ2-7 and V is TRBV19; perhaps TRBD2 as D (6 bases). There are 13 residues in the CDR3. CDR1 and CDR2 from the germline V gene are LNHDA and SQIVND (reference sequence). Trimming shortened V by 6 bases and J by 4 bases, and 13 bases separated the two germline ends. CDR3 amino acids: CASSAGRRYEQYF. The CDR3 DNA follows: TGTGCCAGTAGCGCGGGACGGAGATACGAGCAGTACTTC.

The V and J genes are TRBV7-6 and TRBJ2-2, with TRBD2 matching over 8 bases. The CDR3 loop spans 17 amino acids. Germline assignment: CDR1 SGHVS and CDR2 FNYEAQ. J was trimmed by 1 base and V by 5 bases; bases with no gene match: 9. The CDR3 loop is CASSRGRLAMNTGELFF. As DNA, the CDR3 is TGTGCCAGCAGCCGTGGGAGACTAGCGATGAACACCGGGGAGCTGTTTTTT.

This clone has just one count. The chain links TRBV15 to TRBJ2-7; 8 nucleotides line up with TRBD2. The CDR3 covers 16 residues. The germline V gene has CDR1 LNHNV and CDR2 YYDKDF (reference sequence). With 5 bases clipped from V and 4 bases from J, the junction kept 13 bases outside the gene matches. In nucleotides, the CDR3 is TGTGCCACCAGCGGCCCTCGGGGGGGGGTGAATTACGAGCAGTACTTC. The encoded protein is CATSGPRGGVNYEQYF. Supplemented by reference TRBV15 and TRBJ2-7, the full variable domain reads DAMVIQNPRYQVTQFGKPVTLSCSQTLNHNVMYWYQQKSSQAPKLLFHYYDKDFNNEADTPDNFQSRRPNTSFCFLDIRSPGLGDTAMYLCATSGPRGGVNYEQYFGPGTRLTVT.

The V gene is TRBV9, the J gene TRBJ2-3; a weak D match, TRBD1 (6 bases). CDR1 is SGDLS, CDR2 YYNGEE, per germline. Deletions cut 6 bases from V and 5 bases from J, with 13 bases between. The CDR3 sequence is 13 residues long. CDR3: CASNTGSEDTQYF. The CDR3 DNA reads TGTGCCAGCAACACAGGGAGCGAAGATACGCAGTATTTT.

This chain joins TRBV28 and TRBJ2-7; D possibly matches TRBD1 or TRBD2 (5 bases each). Germline V gene sequence: CDR1 MDHEN, CDR2 SYDVKM. The CDR3 loop spans 18 amino acids. V lost 3 bases and J lost 4, with 25 bases in between. The CDR3 coding sequence is TGTGCCAGCAGTTTTTCGCCATGGGAGACCGGGGCTTATTACGAGCAGTACTTC. This gives the protein CASSFSPWETGAYYEQYF.

This rearrangement joins TRBV27 to TRBJ1-2, with 10 bases matching TRBD1. This CDR3 region has 16 residues. The V gene end was trimmed by 0 bases and the J gene end by 2 bases; junction bases not matched to a gene: 3. Germline V lookup: CDR1 MNHEY, CDR2 SMNVEV (reference sequence). In DNA, the CDR3 is TGTGCCAGCAGTTTATCATGGACAGGGGGGAACTATGGCTACACCTTC. This gives the protein CASSLSWTGGNYGYTF.

This rearrangement joins TRBV9 to TRBJ1-1, with a tentative D call TRBD1 (5 bases). Germline loops: CDR1 SGDLS, CDR2 YYNGEE. The CDR3 extends over 15 amino acids. Trimming left V 4 bases short and J 0 bases short, with 13 bases between. This CDR3 is CASSTPGLLNTEAFF. In DNA form, the CDR3 reads TGTGCCAGCAGCACACCGGGACTTTTGAACACTGAAGCTTTCTTT.

The chain links TRBV9 to TRBJ2-3; maybe TRBD1 (5 bases). Germline V gene sequence: CDR1 SGDLS, CDR2 YYNGEE. With 0 bases removed from V and 0 bases from J, the gap between germline ends came to 14 bases. The CDR3 totals 17 residues. The CDR3 protein is CASSVGADISSTDTQYF. The CDR3 coding sequence is TGTGCCAGCAGCGTAGGGGCGGACATTTCTAGCACAGATACGCAGTATTTT.

This clone has just a few counts. The chain combines TRBV19 with TRBJ1-1; D possibly corresponds to TRBD1 (6 bases). V gave up 10 bases and J gave up 2 bases, with 11 bases separating them. The germline V gene has CDR1 LNHDA and CDR2 SQIVND (reference sequence). There are 12 residues in the CDR3. CDR3 protein: CATIQGNTEAFF. CDR3 nucleotides: TGTGCCACTATACAGGGTAACACTGAAGCTTTCTTT.

The chain is built from TRBV4-1 and TRBJ1-4; TRBD1 matches at 7 bases. Germline CDR1 and CDR2: MGHRA and YSYEKL. V was pared by 4 bases and J by 5 bases, with 7 bases of the junction left unmatched. This CDR3 comprises 15 residues. The CDR3 region is CASSPRGTENEKLFF. The CDR3 DNA is TGCGCCAGCAGCCCGAGGGGGACAGAGAATGAAAAACTGTTTTTT.

This chain uses TRBV9 with TRBJ2-1; 11 bases line up with TRBD2. The V segment lost 3 bases and the J segment 13 bases; nucleotides outside the gene matches: 24. The CDR3 covers 19 residues. Germline CDR1 and CDR2: SGDLS and YYNGEE. The CDR3 nucleotides read TGTGCCAGCAGCGCTCACAACCTAGACAGGGGACTAGCGGTCCGTGATCAGTTCTTC. It translates to CASSAHNLDRGLAVRDQFF.

This CDR3 is CAIGGFRTDDNEQFF. The CDR3, as DNA: TGTGCCATCGGGGGATTCCGGACGGACGACAATGAGCAGTTCTTC. The J gene is TRBJ2-1, the V gene TRBV10-3; D is perhaps TRBD1 or TRBD2 (5 bases each). CDR3 length: 15 amino acids. Germline V lookup: CDR1 ENHRY, CDR2 SYGVKD. Between the trimmed V and J ends, which lost 8 bases and 5 bases, there was a span of 19 bases.

The chain is built from TRBV9 and TRBJ2-6; 11 positions agree with TRBD1. Germline-derived CDR1 and CDR2 are SGDLS and YYNGEE. The CDR3 loop spans 22 amino acids. Losses at the gene ends were 0 bases for V and 1 base for J; bases not matched to a gene: 15. The DNA of the CDR3 is TGTGCCAGCAGCGTAGATGGGACAGGGGGAGACTTATTTAGATCTGGGGCCAACGTCCTGACTTTC. Its translation: CASSVDGTGGDLFRSGANVLTF.

The chain carries TRBV28 and TRBJ2-2, with no clear D. Between the trimmed V and J ends, which lost 1 base and 7 bases, there was a span of 13 bases. Germline CDR1 reads MDHEN; CDR2 reads SYDVKM. CDR3 size: 15 residues. CDR3 sequence reads: CASSLSLRWFGELFF. CDR3 sequence (DNA): TGTGCCAGCAGTTTATCCCTTCGATGGTTCGGGGAGCTGTTTTTT.

V is TRBV19 and J is TRBJ2-7; no firm D call. The CDR3 has 14 amino acids. From germline, CDR1 is LNHDA and CDR2 SQIVND (reference sequence). V dropped 3 bases and J dropped 2 bases, with 11 bases sitting between them. CDR3 sequence: CASSMTRTTYEQYF. CDR3 sequence (DNA): TGTGCCAGTAGTATGACGAGGACCACCTACGAGCAGTACTTC.

The V gene is TRBV7-8, the J gene TRBJ2-7, with TRBD2 matching 10 bases. V lost 5 bases to trimming and J lost 7 bases; unmatched junction nucleotides: 14. Germline V gives CDR1 SGHVS, CDR2 FQNEAQ. The CDR3 covers 16 residues. The CDR3 sequence is CASSPRTSGRTVEQYF. The DNA of the CDR3 is TGTGCCAGCAGCCCACGGACTAGCGGAAGGACAGTGGAGCAGTACTTC.

This chain uses TRBV12-5 with TRBJ1-1; 7 bases line up with TRBD1. The CDR3 sequence is 12 residues long. CDR1 is LGHNT, CDR2 FRNRAP, per germline. J gave up 11 bases and V 2 bases, and 5 bases lay outside the gene matches. CDR3 bases: TGTGCTAGTGGTTTGTCAGACAGGGAGGCTTTCTTT. Residues: CASGLSDREAFF.

The count of this clone is one. The rearrangement links TRBV28 to TRBJ2-7, with D possibly matching TRBD1 (6 bases). From germline, CDR1 is MDHEN and CDR2 SYDVKM. Deletions cut 10 bases from V and 6 bases from J, with 22 bases between. This CDR3 region has 14 residues. The CDR3 sequence: CATESYQGSPEQYF. The CDR3 DNA follows: TGTGCCACCGAGTCTTATCAGGGGTCCCCCGAGCAGTACTTC.

This rearrangement joins TRBV9 to TRBJ2-1, with 11 bases matching TRBD2. This CDR3 contains 15 residues. Trimming cost V 0 bases and J 7 bases; bases outside gene matches: 3. Germline V gene data show CDR1 as SGDLS and CDR2 as YYNGEE. CDR3 sequence (DNA): TGTGCCAGCAGCGTAGGTAGCGGGAGGGCTAATGAGCAGTTCTTC. Amino acid sequence: CASSVGSGRANEQFF.

The gene calls are TRBV27 and TRBJ2-5; D could derive from TRBD1 or TRBD2 (6 bases each). Trimming took 3 bases from V and 5 from J, leaving 16 bases between them. This CDR3 is 15 amino acids long. Germline V gene sequence: CDR1 MNHEY, CDR2 SMNVEV (reference sequence). The CDR3 DNA is TGTGCCAGCAGTTTCGGGGGCTACCTCGGGGAGACCCAGTACTTC. Its translation: CASSFGGYLGETQYF.

Only one count was recorded for this clone. CDR3 DNA sequence: TGTGCCTGGGGCGAGGACAGGGTCTACTCACCCCTCCACTTT. It yields the protein CAWGEDRVYSPLHF. The chain employs TRBV30 and TRBJ1-6, with TRBD1 matching over 8 bases. In germline, CDR1 is GTSNPN, CDR2 SVGIG (reference sequence). The V segment lost 5 bases and the J segment 10 bases; nucleotides outside the gene matches: 10. The CDR3 length is 14 residues.